A single sample gave rise to the 24 T cell receptor beta chains below, sequenced in a study of prognosis after radiotherapy for stage I lung cancer. CDR3 of TCR beta was amplified from genomic DNA via a two-round multiplex PCR. Gene-specific primers for each TRBV and TRBJ gene drove first-round PCR. TCRdb re-called the multiplex PCR reads with MiXCR, one entry per CDR3 protein. The table records 20,000 to 30,000 distinct CDR3 sequences, 30% of them present only once. The sample consisted of PBMCs, taken before or after stereotactic body radiation therapy (not recorded which). The receptors were gathered from a donor aged 50 or older with non-small cell lung cancer.

About this clonotype itself: At one end, the junction sequence differs from germline, possibly due to a read error. The chain has TRBV5-1 and TRBJ2-7, with a possible D match to TRBD2 (6 bases). CDR3 size: 14 residues. Germline CDR1 reads SGHRS; CDR2 reads YFSETQ. This chain's CDR3 is CTSSSGTGDNEQYF. CDR3 bases: TGCACCAGCAGCTCCGGGACGGGGGATAACGAGCAGTACTTC. Filled out from reference TRBV5-1 and TRBJ2-7, the complete variable domain reads KAGVTQTPRYLIKTRGQQVTLSCSPISGHRSVSWYQQTPGQGLQFLFEYFSETQRNKGNFPGRFSGRQFSNSRSEMNVSTLELGDSALYLCTSSSGTGDNEQYFGPGTRLTVT.

This clonotype showed up many times. The chain links TRBV15 to TRBJ1-4; 8 bases are a match to TRBD1. Per germline, CDR1 LNHNV and CDR2 YYDKDF (reference sequence). Losses at the gene ends were 3 bases for V and 1 base for J; bases not matched to a gene: 4. The CDR3 has 16 amino acids. The CDR3 nucleotides read TGTGCCACCAGCAGGGGACAGGAAAGAACTAATGAAAAACTGTTTTTT. Its translation: CATSRGQERTNEKLFF.

This clonotype was seen ten or more times. The chain links TRBV4-2 to TRBJ2-3, with D possibly matching TRBD1 (5 bases). The germline CDR1 and CDR2 sequences are LGHNA and YNFKEQ. Deletions cut 4 bases from V and 4 bases from J, with 12 bases between. The CDR3 runs 14 residues. Here the CDR3 reads CASSPQVAADTQYF. CDR3 DNA sequence: TGTGCCAGCAGCCCACAGGTGGCGGCAGATACGCAGTATTTT.

This clonotype was observed at least ten times. The chain carries TRBV6-1 and TRBJ2-5; a possible D gene is TRBD2 (6 bases). The CDR3 is 13 amino acids. Germline V gives CDR1 MNHNS, CDR2 SASEGT. Between the trimmed V and J ends, which lost 8 bases and 4 bases, there was a span of 14 bases. CDR3 in DNA: TGTGCCAGCGCGGACGGGGGACTAGAGACCCAGTACTTC. Protein sequence: CASADGGLETQYF.

In this sample, this clonotype turned up many times. CDR3 sequence: CASSLGGDLGAYEQYF. The DNA for the CDR3 is TGTGCCAGCAGCTTGGGGGGGGACCTTGGAGCCTACGAGCAGTACTTC. The rearrangement uses TRBV5-6 and TRBJ2-7; perhaps TRBD2 as D (6 bases). This CDR3 has 16 amino acids. Trimming pared 0 bases from V and 2 bases from J, leaving 15 bases between. The germline CDR1 and CDR2 sequences are SGHDT and YYEEEE.

The table lists this clonotype with many counts. V gene TRBV5-4 combines with J gene TRBJ2-6; the match to TRBD1 covers 8 bases. CDR1 and CDR2 from the germline V gene are SGHNT and YYREEE (reference sequence). CDR3 length equals 18 residues. V was clipped by 4 bases and J by 0 bases; unmatched bases: 9. The CDR3 nucleotides read TGTGCCAGCAGCAAAGGGACAGGCGAAAACTCTGGGGCCAACGTCCTGACTTTC. Translation: CASSKGTGENSGANVLTF. The complete variable domain, with remaining parts taken from reference TRBV5-4 and TRBJ2-6, reads ETGVTQSPTHLIKTRGQQVTLRCSSQSGHNTVSWYQQALGQGPQFIFQYYREEENGRGNFPPRFSGLQFPNYSSELNVNALELDDSALYLCASSKGTGENSGANVLTFGAGSRLTVL.

This clonotype was picked up many times. This sequence joins TRBV6-4 and TRBJ1-1; maybe TRBD1 (5 bases). The CDR3 is made up of 14 amino acids. Deletions cut 5 bases from V and 5 bases from J, with 15 bases between. The V gene's germline CDR1 is MRHNA and CDR2 SNTAGT. This CDR3 reads CASSYRTEGTEAFF. CDR3 sequence (DNA): TGTGCCAGCAGTTACCGGACGGAGGGGACTGAAGCTTTCTTT.

This clonotype was found many times. The J gene is TRBJ1-6, the V gene TRBV9, with 7 nucleotides matching TRBD1. Germline lookup yields CDR1 SGDLS and CDR2 YYNGEE. With 0 bases clipped from V and 7 bases from J, the junction kept 4 bases outside the gene matches. This CDR3 is built from 15 residues. The CDR3 DNA reads TGTGCCAGCAGCGTAGAGGACAGGCTAAATTCACCCCTCCACTTT. Its translation is CASSVEDRLNSPLHF.

The table lists this clonotype with many counts. This chain joins TRBV7-3 and TRBJ1-3, with 8 bases lining up with TRBD1. CDR3 length: 16 amino acids. CDR1 and CDR2 (germline): SGHTA, FQGTGA. With 0 bases clipped from V and 4 bases from J, the junction kept 5 bases outside the gene matches. The CDR3: CASSLTGTGEGNTIYF. The CDR3 DNA is TGTGCCAGCAGCTTAACCGGGACAGGAGAAGGAAACACCATATATTTT.

This clonotype was observed many times. The rearrangement uses TRBV3-1 and TRBJ2-7, with D possibly TRBD2 on 7 matching bases. The length of the CDR3 is 15 residues. Germline CDR1 is LGHDT and CDR2 is YNNKEL (reference sequence). With 4 bases removed from V and 9 bases from J, the gap between germline ends came to 22 bases. The CDR3 DNA follows: TGTGCCAGCAGCCCCCGGGGGGCACCCTCTGGGGGGCAGTACTTC. It codes for CASSPRGAPSGGQYF.

This clonotype was picked up one time. V gene TRBV19 combines with J gene TRBJ2-1; perhaps TRBD1 as D (7 bases). CDR3 length: 16 residues. The V gene lost 3 bases and the J gene lost 6 bases, with 18 bases spanning the gap. Looked up from germline, CDR1 is LNHDA and CDR2 is SQIVND (reference sequence). The CDR3 sequence is CASSISGDSVINEQFF. The CDR3 DNA sequence: TGTGCCAGTAGTATTTCGGGGGACAGTGTTATCAATGAGCAGTTCTTC.

This clonotype was observed many times. This chain links TRBV11-3 with TRBJ2-7, with a possible D match to TRBD2 (6 bases). CDR1 and CDR2 from the germline V gene are SGHNT and YENEEA. The CDR3 runs 14 residues. V was clipped by 5 bases and J by 0 bases, with 11 bases between them. The chain's CDR3 is CASSLPGASYEQYF. CDR3 nucleotides: TGTGCCAGCAGCCTGCCGGGAGCCTCCTACGAGCAGTACTTC.

In this sample, this clonotype turned up a few times. One end of the junction varies from germline; a read error may be responsible. This chain uses TRBV19 with TRBJ1-2; D is undetermined. This CDR3 is built from 15 residues. Germline CDR1 and CDR2: LNHDA and SQIVND (reference sequence). CDR3 sequence reads: CASSIGKGLGDGYTF. CDR3 coding DNA: TGTGCCAGTAGTATAGGGAAAGGGCTGGGAGATGGTTACACCTTC.

The table lists this clonotype with many counts. The rearrangement uses TRBV13 and TRBJ1-2, with D possibly TRBD1 on 6 matching bases. V lost 4 bases and J 11 bases, leaving 11 bases between the germline ends. The CDR3 is made up of 11 amino acids. Per germline, CDR1 PRHDT and CDR2 FYEKMQ (reference sequence). CDR3 sequence (DNA): TGTGCCAGCAGCTCAGGACAGTCTTACACCTTC. Translating gives CASSSGQSYTF.

A remark on this clonotype: This may be a read error: a much more frequent sequence differs by one nucleotide. This chain connects TRBV20-1 to TRBJ2-5, with TRBD1 matching 9 bases. CDR1 and CDR2 from the germline V gene are DFQATT and SNEGSKA (reference sequence). The CDR3 is 17 amino acids. V gave up 4 bases and J gave up 4 bases; unmatched junction bases: 16. The CDR3 DNA reads as TGCAGTGCTATAGACCTCCCGGGACAGGGTCATGGAGAGACCCAGTACTTC. It encodes CSAIDLPGQGHGETQYF.

The sample holds many counts of this clonotype. The V and J genes are TRBV30 and TRBJ1-5, with D unclear. V lost 1 base and J lost 4, with 8 bases in between. The CDR3 contains 13 residues. Germline V gene data show CDR1 as GTSNPN and CDR2 as SVGIG (reference sequence). The CDR3 reads CAWSESQNQPQHF. In DNA form, the CDR3 reads TGTGCCTGGAGTGAATCACAGAATCAGCCCCAGCATTTT.

This clonotype was seen once. The chain joins TRBV27 to TRBJ2-7; D is perhaps TRBD2 (6 bases). V was clipped by 6 bases and J by 4 bases, with 19 bases between them. CDR1 MNHEY and CDR2 SMNVEV come from the germline V gene (reference sequence). The CDR3 length is 15 residues. The CDR3 DNA sequence: TGTGCCAGCAGGATGATGCGGGAACTGGGGTACGAGCAGTACTTC. It encodes CASRMMRELGYEQYF.

This clonotype occurred once. Being one base from a much bigger clone, this may be a read error. The V and J genes are TRBV20-1 and TRBJ2-5; D unclear. This CDR3 has 12 residues. Trimming shortened V by 3 bases and J by 8 bases, and 13 bases separated the two germline ends. Looked up from germline, CDR1 is DFQATT and CDR2 is SNEGSKA (reference sequence). This chain's CDR3 is CSAREPGDTQYF. Written as DNA, the CDR3 is TGCAGTGCTAGGGAACCCGGAGATACCCAGTACTTC.

Comments on this clonotype: A single base is all that separates this from a far larger clone, so a read error is likely. This CDR3 is missing its conserved last phenylalanine or tryptophan, likely due to a read error. This rearrangement joins TRBV6-9 to TRBJ1-3; D possibly corresponds to TRBD1 (5 bases). This CDR3 contains 15 residues. The germline V and J ends were trimmed by 3 bases and 4 bases, with 13 bases remaining between them. Germline CDR1 reads MNHGY; CDR2 reads SVAAGI. CDR3 nucleotide sequence: TGTGCCAGCAGTTACTACCAGGGAAGAGGAAACACCATATATCTT. Translation gives CASSYYQGRGNTIYL.

This clonotype was counted a few times. A read error may be the cause here, since a much bigger clone is one base away. This chain links TRBV15 with TRBJ1-4; perhaps TRBD1 as D (5 bases). Germline CDR1 LNHNV, CDR2 YYDKDF (reference sequence). CDR3 length: 17 residues. Trimming pared 6 bases from V and 0 bases from J, leaving 17 bases between. This CDR3 is CATRPVYAGPTNEKLFF. DNA of the CDR3: TGTGCCACCAGGCCCGTCTACGCAGGGCCAACTAATGAAAAACTGTTTTTT. Combining the CDR3 with reference TRBV15 and TRBJ1-4 gives the whole variable domain DAMVIQNPRYQVTQFGKPVTLSCSQTLNHNVMYWYQQKSSQAPKLLFHYYDKDFNNEADTPDNFQSRRPNTSFCFLDIRSPGLGDTAMYLCATRPVYAGPTNEKLFFGSGTQLSVL.

This clonotype has a count of ten or more. The rearrangement uses TRBV6-1 and TRBJ2-2; 11 bases align to TRBD2. CDR1 is MNHNS, CDR2 SASEGT, per germline. The CDR3 extends over 14 amino acids. After removal of 7 bases from V and 6 bases from J, the junction contained 4 bases not matched to a gene. Here the CDR3 DNA reads TGTGCCAGCACCAAGGGACTAGCGGCCGGGGAGCTGTTTTTT. As protein: CASTKGLAAGELFF.

Ten or more counts support this clonotype. The DNA of the CDR3 is TGTGCCAGCAGCCAAGTTGGGGCCCCCTACAATGAGCAGTTCTTC. Translation: CASSQVGAPYNEQFF. The chain uses TRBV3-1 and TRBJ2-1, with D maybe TRBD1 (5 bases). CDR1 LGHDT and CDR2 YNNKEL come from the germline V gene (reference sequence). V lost 1 base, J lost 2 bases, and 9 bases lay in between. The CDR3 length is 15 residues.

A remark on this clonotype: One end of the junction varies from germline; a read error may be responsible. The chain links TRBV7-2 to TRBJ2-5; perhaps D is TRBD1 or TRBD2 (6 bases each). There are 17 residues in the CDR3. Germline CDR1 and CDR2: SGHTA and FQGNSA. CDR3 protein: CAGSFLPGLIGGETKYF. The CDR3 DNA is TGTGCCGGCAGCTTTTTACCGGGACTGATAGGGGGAGAGACCAAGTACTTC.

This clonotype was observed a handful of times. The J gene is TRBJ2-5, the V gene TRBV5-1; 11 bases are shared with TRBD1. J was trimmed by 1 base and V by 3 bases; bases with no gene match: 2. Germline CDR1 and CDR2: SGHRS and YFSETQ. The CDR3 has 15 amino acids. The CDR3: CASSWDRGGQETQYF. The CDR3 bases are TGCGCCAGCAGCTGGGACAGGGGGGGCCAAGAGACCCAGTACTTC.